The 26 T cell receptor beta chains below come from one sample, sequenced in a study of graft-versus-host responses after intestinal transplantation. Only in-frame clones appear in the TCRdb table, and some are missing; sequencing was by immunoSEQ multiplex PCR. In the table there are around 5,400 clones, around 70% of which are singletons. Sequencing was performed on PBMCs, taken around 300 days after intestinal transplant. Receptors originate from a human patient who received an intestinal transplant, so some T cells may come from the graft donor.

This clone has a handful of counts. The J gene is TRBJ2-1, the V gene TRBV6-6; D tentatively fits TRBD1 or TRBD2 (5 bases each). The germline V and J ends were trimmed by 5 bases and 0 bases, with 11 bases remaining between them. Germline CDR1 is MNHNY and CDR2 is SVGAGI (reference sequence). The CDR3 is 15 residues long. The CDR3: CASSLGDRSYNEQFF. The CDR3 DNA follows: TGTGCCAGCAGTCTTGGGGACCGCTCCTACAATGAGCAGTTCTTC.

The CDR3 spells CATTGTGGDYGYTF. Here the CDR3 DNA reads TGTGCCACCACTGGGACAGGGGGCGACTATGGCTACACCTTC. V is TRBV19 and J is TRBJ1-2; TRBD1 matches at 12 bases. The CDR3 loop spans 14 amino acids. V lost 10 bases to trimming and J lost 3 bases; unmatched junction nucleotides: 6. Germline CDR1 reads LNHDA; CDR2 reads SQIVND (reference sequence). Filled out from reference TRBV19 and TRBJ1-2, the complete variable domain reads DGGITQSPKYLFRKEGQNVTLSCEQNLNHDAMYWYRQDPGQGLRLIYYSQIVNDFQKGDIAEGYSVSREKKESFPLTVTSAQKNPTAFYLCATTGTGGDYGYTFGSGTRLTVV.

The genes are TRBV7-2 and TRBJ2-3, with a possible D match to TRBD2 (7 bases). Germline-derived CDR1 and CDR2 are SGHTA and FQGNSA. Trimming stripped 9 bases from V and 3 bases from J, with 16 bases between. This CDR3 is 14 amino acids long. The CDR3 nucleotides read TGTGCCAGTGGCGGGGGAGGGGGGACAGATACGCAGTATTTT. This translates into CASGGGGGTDTQYF. Full variable domain (remainder filled in from reference TRBV7-2 and TRBJ2-3): GAGVSQSPSNKVTEKGKDVELRCDPISGHTALYWYRQSLGQGLEFLIYFQGNSAPDKSGLPSDRFSAERTGGSVSTLTIQRTQQEDSAVYLCASGGGGGTDTQYFGPGTRLTVL.

In its sample, this clone was seen a few times. The chain recombines TRBV6-9 with TRBJ1-1; D might be TRBD1 (6 bases). Trimming left V 3 bases short and J 1 base short, with 9 bases between. Germline-derived CDR1 and CDR2 are MNHGY and SVAAGI. The CDR3 totals 14 residues. The CDR3 loop is CASSYGGPNTEAFF. The CDR3 DNA is TGTGCCAGCAGTTACGGGGGGCCGAACACTGAAGCTTTCTTT.

This chain links TRBV6-6 with TRBJ2-3; perhaps TRBD1 as D (5 bases). The CDR3 is 12 amino acids. Trimming left V 6 bases short and J 1 base short, with 5 bases between. The germline CDR1 and CDR2 sequences are MNHNY and SVGAGI (reference sequence). The DNA for the CDR3 is TGTGCCAGCAGACAGGGCACAGATACGCAGTATTTT. As protein: CASRQGTDTQYF.

The chain is built from TRBV2 and TRBJ1-5; 10 positions agree with TRBD1. The length of the CDR3 is 14 residues. The V and J ends lost 5 bases and 5 bases, in that order; junction bases with no gene match: 3. CDR1 and CDR2 from the germline V gene are SNHLY and FYNNEI. The DNA of the CDR3 is TGTGCCAGCAGTCCCGGGACAGGGGATCAGCCCCAGCATTTT. Translating it yields CASSPGTGDQPQHF.

The chain combines TRBV4-3 with TRBJ1-4, with no clear D. The CDR3 runs 13 residues. CDR1 and CDR2 (germline): LGHNA, YSLEER. The ends were cut back, 3 bases at V and 6 bases at J, with 8 bases in the middle. The CDR3, as DNA: TGCGCCAGCAGCCAGAATAGGGATGAAAAACTGTTTTTT. This codes for CASSQNRDEKLFF.

This clone was recorded once. The chain uses TRBV4-3 and TRBJ2-2, with 8 bases lining up with TRBD2. CDR1 and CDR2 (germline): LGHNA, YSLEER. Germline trimming cut 0 bases from V and 7 bases from J; bases unmatched to any gene: 10. The CDR3 sequence is 17 residues long. CDR3 bases: TGCGCCAGCAGCCAAGATAACGGGGGGGCCTGGGACGGGGAGCTGTTTTTT. It encodes CASSQDNGGAWDGELFF.

This clone was seen more than once but under ten times. The CDR3 DNA follows: TGTGCCAGCAGTTACTCCCAGGGGGGACACGAGCAGTACTTC. Translated: CASSYSQGGHEQYF. V and J are TRBV6-6 and TRBJ2-7, with D possibly TRBD1 on 7 matching bases. The germline V and J ends were trimmed by 0 bases and 5 bases, with 11 bases remaining between them. The CDR3 contains 14 residues. Germline V gene sequence: CDR1 MNHNY, CDR2 SVGAGI (reference sequence).

This clone was counted between two and nine times. The V and J genes are TRBV30 and TRBJ1-3; a possible D gene is TRBD1 (5 bases). The CDR3 totals 15 residues. V lost 0 bases to trimming and J lost 0 bases, with 9 bases between them. Germline V gene lookup returns CDR1 GTSNPN and CDR2 SVGIG (reference sequence). CDR3: CAWSVRGTSGNTIYF. The CDR3 nucleotides are TGTGCCTGGAGTGTAAGGGGCACCTCTGGAAACACCATATATTTT.

The chain uses TRBV4-3 and TRBJ2-5, with TRBD2 matching 9 bases. Trimming cost V 0 bases and J 4 bases; bases outside gene matches: 6. Germline CDR1 is LGHNA and CDR2 is YSLEER. This CDR3 spans 16 amino acids. CDR3 loop: CASSQERASGAETQYF. In DNA form, the CDR3 reads TGCGCCAGCAGCCAAGAACGGGCTAGCGGGGCAGAGACCCAGTACTTC.

This rearrangement joins TRBV7-6 to TRBJ2-7, with D possibly TRBD1 on 7 matching bases. CDR3 length: 16 amino acids. The ends were cut back, 0 bases at V and 1 base at J, with 13 bases in the middle. CDR1 is SGHVS, CDR2 FNYEAQ, per germline. Here the CDR3 DNA reads TGTGCCAGCAGCTTAGCGAGGACAGGACTATCCTACGAGCAGTACTTC. It yields the protein CASSLARTGLSYEQYF.

The rearrangement joins TRBV5-1 to TRBJ2-1; the match to TRBD1 covers 8 bases. Trimming at V came to 1 base and at J to 6 bases, leaving 6 bases not matched to a gene. Germline CDR1 SGHRS, CDR2 YFSETQ. The CDR3 extends over 15 amino acids. The CDR3 sequence is CASSLQGQVLNEQFF. CDR3 in DNA: TGCGCCAGCAGCTTGCAGGGACAGGTCCTCAATGAGCAGTTCTTC.

The rearrangement uses TRBV15 and TRBJ1-2; D unresolved. The CDR3 totals 17 residues. V dropped 0 bases and J dropped 8 bases, with 22 bases sitting between them. Looked up from germline, CDR1 is LNHNV and CDR2 is YYDKDF (reference sequence). CDR3 DNA: TGTGCCACCAGCAGAGATCTTCTCATCGGGGAGGTGACGGGCTACACCTTC. It encodes CATSRDLLIGEVTGYTF.

The rearrangement links TRBV5-1 to TRBJ1-5, with 7 bases lining up with TRBD1. Germline CDR1 SGHRS, CDR2 YFSETQ. The CDR3 has 14 residues. V dropped 4 bases and J dropped 4; count of bases not matched to a gene: 5. CDR3 protein: CASSRDSLNQPQHF. The CDR3 DNA follows: TGCGCCAGCAGCCGGGACAGCTTAAATCAGCCCCAGCATTTT. Together with reference TRBV5-1 and TRBJ1-5, the CDR3 gives the full variable domain: KAGVTQTPRYLIKTRGQQVTLSCSPISGHRSVSWYQQTPGQGLQFLFEYFSETQRNKGNFPGRFSGRQFSNSRSEMNVSTLELGDSALYLCASSRDSLNQPQHFGDGTRLSIL.

The chain has TRBV10-1 and TRBJ2-7; tentatively, D is TRBD1 (5 bases). The CDR3 spans 13 residues. Trimming left V 4 bases short and J 4 bases short, with 11 bases between. Germline V gene sequence: CDR1 WNHNN, CDR2 SYGVQD (reference sequence). The CDR3 spells CASSVDTFYEQYF. CDR3 sequence (DNA): TGCGCCAGCAGTGTGGACACCTTTTACGAGCAGTACTTC.

This chain links TRBV12-1 with TRBJ2-7; the D segment call TRBD2 is taken from the table without a DNA check. TRBV12-1 is a pseudogene. The CDR3 contains 11 residues. CDR3 amino acids: CASSFVYEQYF. DNA for the CDR3: TGTGCCAGCAGCTTTGTATACGAGCAGTACTTC.

This clone was picked up one time. V gene TRBV5-8 combines with J gene TRBJ1-5; 11 bases match TRBD1. The V segment lost 3 bases and the J segment 3 bases; nucleotides outside the gene matches: 2. Germline-derived CDR1 and CDR2 are SGHTS and YDEGEE. CDR3 length: 15 amino acids. CDR3 in DNA: TGTGCCAGCAGCTGGGACAGGGGGGACAATCAGCCCCAGCATTTT. This encodes CASSWDRGDNQPQHF.

This rearrangement joins TRBV21-1 to TRBJ2-7. TRBV21-1 is noted as a pseudogene. This CDR3 spans 14 amino acids. The CDR3 spells CASSKLKGSYEQYF. The CDR3 nucleotides read TGTGCCAGCAGCAAACTGAAGGGTTCCTACGAGCAGTACTTC.

The rearrangement links TRBV5-8 to TRBJ1-1; no clear D gene. The V end was cut by 4 bases, the J end by 4 bases, with 14 bases between. Germline lookup yields CDR1 SGHTS and CDR2 YDEGEE. This CDR3 spans 14 amino acids. This CDR3 reads CASSPGSPSTEAFF. The CDR3 DNA is TGTGCCAGCAGCCCCGGGAGTCCCTCCACTGAAGCTTTCTTT.

The chain links TRBV2 to TRBJ2-2; D gene unclear. The V end was cut by 8 bases, the J end by 7 bases, with 11 bases between. This CDR3 is 12 amino acids long. Germline V lookup: CDR1 SNHLY, CDR2 FYNNEI. The CDR3 sequence is CASRSYLGELFF. The CDR3 nucleotides are TGTGCCAGCCGAAGTTACCTCGGGGAGCTGTTTTTT.

In this sample, this clone turned up once. This chain links TRBV7-2 with TRBJ2-4; weak D call: TRBD2 (5 bases). Germline CDR1 is SGHTA and CDR2 is FQGNSA. V lost 5 bases to trimming and J lost 4 bases, with 9 bases between them. The CDR3 runs 13 residues. In DNA form, the CDR3 reads TGTGCCAGCAGCGGGGAGTCTAAAAACATTCAGTACTTC. This translates into CASSGESKNIQYF.

The rearrangement links TRBV27 to TRBJ1-4, with D uncertain. Trimming removed 5 bases from V and 8 bases from J, with 21 bases in between. The CDR3 runs to 16 residues. Looked up from germline, CDR1 is MNHEY and CDR2 is SMNVEV (reference sequence). The CDR3 reads CASSRSPGIVNEKLFF. CDR3 nucleotides: TGTGCCAGCAGTCGCTCGCCAGGTATCGTGAACGAAAAACTGTTTTTT.

The chain links TRBV7-2 to TRBJ1-2; no clear D gene. The CDR3 is 12 residues long. From germline, CDR1 is SGHTA and CDR2 FQGNSA. V was clipped by 0 bases and J by 4 bases, with 3 bases between them. The CDR3 loop is CASSLAFYGYTF. CDR3 sequence (DNA): TGTGCCAGCAGCTTAGCGTTCTATGGCTACACCTTC.

The chain's CDR3 is CASSRTSGGLGGELFF. CDR3 coding DNA: TGCGCCAGCAGCAGGACTAGCGGGGGGTTGGGCGGGGAGCTGTTTTTT. The V call is TRBV4-3, the J call TRBJ2-2, with 14 positions matching TRBD2. Germline V gene data show CDR1 as LGHNA and CDR2 as YSLEER. The CDR3 extends over 16 amino acids. The V segment lost 5 bases and the J segment 7 bases; nucleotides outside the gene matches: 6.

This clone was counted once. The rearrangement joins TRBV7-9 to TRBJ1-5, with 9 positions matching TRBD1. J lost 4 bases, V lost 2 bases, and 12 bases had no gene match. This CDR3 is 18 amino acids long. Germline V gene data show CDR1 as SEHNR and CDR2 as FQNEAQ (reference sequence). CDR3 protein: CASSLPNDRGERNQPQHF. The CDR3 bases are TGTGCCAGCAGCTTACCAAATGACAGGGGGGAAAGGAATCAGCCCCAGCATTTT.